The rows below give T cell receptor beta chains drawn from one sample of a study of cytomegalovirus exposure and HLA in healthy donors. Sequencing used immunoSEQ multiplex PCR; TCRdb keeps in-frame clones, though not all of them. The data contain about 180,000 clones, approximately 80% of them singletons. Material for sequencing was PBMCs. All receptors come from a girl aged 5-17 years in good health and CMV-seropositive. The CDR3 runs from the conserved cysteine through the conserved F or W. The D gene is left open where the match is weak. Clone size appears in some rows only: once, few, many, or a class for an expanded clone.

TRBV7-9	NA	NA	TRBJ1-1	CASSLNAGVETEAFF	TGTGCCAGCAGCTTAAATGCAGGGGTTGAGACTGAAGCTTTCTTT
TRBV5-6	TRBD1	once	TRBJ1-2	CASSYGQGAYNYGYTF	TGTGCCAGCAGCTACGGACAGGGGGCGTATAACTATGGCTACACCTTC
TRBV19	NA	NA	TRBJ2-2	CASSTGRQWTGELFF	TGTGCCAGTAGTACCGGTCGACAGTGGACCGGGGAGCTGTTTTTT
TRBV27	NA	NA	TRBJ2-5	CASSPRGETQYF	TGTGCCAGCAGTCCGAGGGGGGAGACCCAGTACTTC
TRBV6-5	NA	NA	TRBJ1-4	CASSYQRRENNEELFF	TGTGCCAGCAGTTATCAACGGCGGGAGAATAATGAAGAACTGTTTTTT
TRBV7-9	NA	NA	TRBJ2-1	CASSRNEQFF	TGTGCCAGCAGCCGGAATGAGCAGTTCTTC
TRBV18	NA	few	TRBJ2-2	CASSPFAGNTGELFF	TGTGCCAGCTCACCTTTTGCAGGGAACACCGGGGAGCTGTTTTTT
TRBV6-1	TRBD1	NA	TRBJ2-7	CASSRDRLFYEQYF	TGTGCCAGCAGTAGGGACAGGCTCTTCTACGAGCAGTACTTC
TRBV19	TRBD1	NA	TRBJ2-7	CASSIDRGTYEQYF	TGTGCCAGTAGTATTGACAGGGGGACCTACGAGCAGTACTTC
TRBV27	NA	NA	TRBJ1-1	CASTSGNTEAFF	TGTGCCAGCACCTCAGGGAACACTGAAGCTTTCTTT
TRBV1	NA	NA	TRBJ2-5	CTSSSGETEETQYF	TGCACCAGCAGCTCAGGCGAGACGGAAGAGACCCAGTACTTC
TRBV7-7	TRBD2	NA	TRBJ2-7	CASSLEPSGNPYEQYF	TGTGCTAGCAGCTTAGAACCTAGCGGGAACCCATACGAGCAGTACTTC
TRBV6-5	TRBD1	NA	TRBJ1-1	CASSQTGPNTEAFF	TGTGCCAGCAGTCAGACAGGGCCGAACACTGAAGCTTTCTTT
TRBV2	TRBD2	NA	TRBJ2-2	CASSFGLAGNTGELFF	TGTGCCAGCAGTTTCGGACTAGCAGGGAACACCGGGGAGCTGTTTTTT
TRBV4-3	TRBD1	NA	TRBJ2-7	CASSQAWGQGSYEQYF	TGCGCCAGCAGCCAGGCCTGGGGACAGGGGTCCTACGAGCAGTACTTC
TRBV7-2	NA	NA	TRBJ2-5	CASSFNPPVETQYF	TGTGCCAGCAGCTTCAACCCCCCGGTAGAGACCCAGTACTTC
TRBV11-2	NA	once	TRBJ2-1	CASSREGGYNEQFF	TGTGCCAGCAGCCGAGAAGGGGGATACAATGAGCAGTTCTTC
TRBV6-6	NA	NA	TRBJ2-1	CASSYPYNEQFF	TGTGCCAGCAGTTATCCTTACAATGAGCAGTTCTTC
TRBV6-5	TRBD2	once	TRBJ2-7	CASSFGAGRDEQYF	TGTGCCAGCAGTTTTGGAGCGGGGCGGGACGAGCAGTACTTC
TRBV29-1	TRBD1	NA	TRBJ2-1	CSVEAGTGGYYNEQFF	TGCAGCGTTGAAGCCGGGACAGGGGGTTACTACAATGAGCAGTTCTTC
TRBV9	TRBD1	once	TRBJ2-7	CASSPTQGNEQYF	TGTGCCAGCAGCCCAACACAGGGGAACGAGCAGTACTTC
TRBV27	TRBD2	once	TRBJ2-7	CASFSPGLAGKQYF	TGTGCCAGCTTCTCTCCGGGACTAGCGGGAAAGCAGTACTTC
TRBV7-3	TRBD1	NA	TRBJ2-6	CASSFVGTAVAGANVLTF	TGTGCCAGCAGCTTCGTTGGGACAGCGGTAGCTGGGGCCAACGTCCTGACTTTC
TRBV15	NA	NA	TRBJ1-1	CATSRDRGTEAFF	TGTGCCACCAGCAGGGACCGGGGGACTGAAGCTTTCTTT
TRBV7-2	NA	NA	TRBJ1-1	CASSLALRAEAFF	TGTGCCAGCAGCTTAGCGCTCAGGGCTGAAGCTTTCTTT
TRBV10-3	NA	few	TRBJ2-7	CAISPSNYEQYF	TGTGCCATCAGTCCATCAAACTACGAGCAGTACTTC
TRBV30	TRBD2	NA	TRBJ2-1	CGLLAGVYNEQFF	TGTGGATTACTAGCGGGAGTTTATAATGAGCAGTTCTTC
TRBV25-1	TRBD1	NA	TRBJ1-5	CASSLGTGINQPQHF	TGTGCCAGCAGTCTAGGGACAGGGATCAATCAGCCCCAGCATTTT
TRBV7-7	NA	NA	TRBJ2-2	CASSPRDFNTGELFF	TGTGCCAGCAGCCCTAGGGACTTTAACACCGGGGAGCTGTTTTTT
TRBV25-1	NA	NA	TRBJ2-2	CASSELGTGANTGELFF	TGTGCCAGCAGTGAATTAGGGACGGGGGCGAACACCGGGGAGCTGTTTTTT